Below, 12 T cell receptor beta chains from the same sample are listed, as sequenced in a study of tumor-infiltrating lymphocytes in primary liver carcinoma. Taking about 18-31 mg of unsorted bulk tissue, the authors co-extracted RNA and DNA. TCR beta cDNA was made from approximately 500 ng total RNA with a constant-region primer. Slightly modified ARM-PCR served as the procedure for the TCR beta libraries. These libraries came from three rounds of nested multiplex PCR. Researchers ran the first two PCR rounds for approximately 9 cycles each with TRBV1-TRBV30 forward primers and a C-beta reverse primer. TCRdb re-analysed the multiplex PCR reads in MiXCR, keeping a single row per CDR3 protein. This sample has about 190,000 distinct CDR3 sequences, with around 85% found just once. Sequencing used tumor tissue from primary liver carcinoma. These receptors all come from a man aged 40-55 years with primary liver carcinoma and hepatitis B virus infection.

As to this clonotype: A much larger clone sits a single nucleotide away, making a read error possible. This chain connects TRBV5-1 to TRBJ2-3, with D possibly being TRBD2 (6 bases). CDR3 size: 13 residues. In germline, CDR1 is SGHRS, CDR2 YFSETQ. CDR3 region: CASRATSTDMQYF. The CDR3 DNA follows: TGCGCCAGCAGGGCCACTAGCACAGATATGCAGTATTTT.

This clonotype appeared once. The junction departs from the called germline gene at one end, perhaps through a read error. This sequence joins TRBV5-1 and TRBJ2-1; a weak D match, TRBD1 (6 bases). The CDR3 totals 16 residues. The germline CDR1 and CDR2 sequences are SGHRS and YFSETQ. CDR3 amino acids: CASSLTGVSRYNEQFF. CDR3 bases: TGTGCCAGCAGCTTGACAGGCGTGAGTAGATACAATGAGCAGTTCTTC.

Worth noting for this clonotype: The CDR3 carries no conserved terminal phenylalanine or tryptophan, so it likely arises from a read error. The DNA is left out, because the CDR3 cannot be placed on it with certainty; the CDR3 is given as TCRdb lists it. J is TRBJ1-1 and V is TRBV10-3. Germline loops: CDR1 ENHRY, CDR2 SYGVKD. 13 amino acids form the CDR3, both terminal residues included. CDR3 sequence reads: CAISESRGTEAFL.

J is TRBJ2-2 and V is TRBV2; D might be TRBD1 or TRBD2, each matching 5 bases. Germline V lookup: CDR1 SNHLY, CDR2 FYNNEI. The CDR3 is made up of 15 amino acids. V lost 1 base and J lost 10, with 16 bases in between. CDR3 residues: CASSEEGTELSELFF. CDR3 DNA sequence: TGTGCCAGCAGTGAAGAGGGGACGGAACTTTCGGAGCTGTTTTTT.

Concerning this clonotype: A junction boundary mismatches the germline segment, possibly from a read error. The V gene is TRBV6-1, the J gene TRBJ2-2; D might be TRBD2 (6 bases). This CDR3 is built from 14 residues. CDR1 and CDR2 from the germline V gene are MNHNS and SASEGT. The CDR3: CVSSEGAGLGQLFF. CDR3 coding DNA: TGTGTCAGCAGTGAAGGGGCGGGGCTAGGGCAGCTGTTTTTT.

This clonotype was counted only a few times. A clone one base away is much larger, so this may be a read error. Since no conserved phenylalanine or tryptophan closes the CDR3, a read error is the likely cause. The rearrangement uses TRBV5-1 and TRBJ1-1; TRBD1 aligns across 9 bases. V lost 4 bases to trimming and J lost 4 bases; unmatched junction nucleotides: 8. The CDR3 extends over 15 amino acids. Germline values: CDR1 SGHRS, CDR2 YFSETQ. The CDR3 sequence is CASSTGQGRGTEAFI. CDR3 DNA sequence: TGCGCCAGCAGCACCGGACAGGGGAGGGGCACTGAAGCTTTCATT.

As for this clonotype: A junction end diverges from the germline sequence, so it may reflect a read error. This chain uses TRBV12-3 or TRBV12-4 with TRBJ2-1; D is undetermined. This CDR3 has 14 amino acids. The CDR3 coding sequence is TGTGCCAACAGTTTAGGCTCAGTCGACAATGAGCAGTTCTTC. Amino acids: CANSLGSVDNEQFF.

The chain has TRBV6-6 and TRBJ1-2, with unresolved D. The CDR3 contains 14 residues. Germline CDR1 reads MNHNY; CDR2 reads SVGAGI (reference sequence). The V end lost 7 bases, the J end lost 4 bases, and 16 bases lay between the germline ends. The CDR3 sequence is CASTLQSNSYGYTF. The CDR3 region has the DNA TGTGCCAGCACCTTACAGTCAAACAGCTATGGCTACACCTTC.

Remarks on this clonotype: A read error may produce the germline difference seen at one junction end. The DNA of the CDR3 is TGTGCCAGTAGACGAGGGACTAGCGGAATCCAAGAGACCCGGTACTTC. Protein sequence: CASRRGTSGIQETRYF. The chain recombines TRBV12-3 or TRBV12-4 with TRBJ2-5; TRBD2 agrees at 11 bases. This CDR3 contains 16 residues.

Concerning this clonotype: An end of the junction differs from the germline gene, which may be a read error. This chain uses TRBV6-6 with TRBJ2-3; 7 nucleotides match TRBD2. This CDR3 is 15 amino acids long. Germline V gene lookup returns CDR1 MNHNY and CDR2 SVGAGI (reference sequence). This chain's CDR3 is CASNPGGSSTHTQYF. Written as DNA, the CDR3 is TGTGCCAGCAACCCCGGGGGGTCTAGCACACATACGCAGTATTTT.

To note about this clonotype: An end of the junction differs from the germline gene, which may be a read error. CDR3 DNA: TGCGCCAGCAGCCAAGTACCAGCAGAGGGAAATAATTCACCCCTGCACTTT. It yields the protein CASSQVPAEGNNSPLHF. The J gene is TRBJ1-6, the V gene TRBV4-3, with unresolved D. Per germline, CDR1 LGHNA and CDR2 YSLEER. CDR3 length: 17 amino acids.

This clonotype was detected only a few times. A read error is possible here, since a much larger clone lies one base away. This chain joins TRBV6-2 or TRBV6-3 and TRBJ2-7; TRBD1 aligns across 7 bases. The CDR3 covers 14 residues. J lost 1 base, V lost 5 bases, and 5 bases had no gene match. CDR1 is MNHEY and CDR2 is SVGEGT in the germline V gene. CDR3 amino acids: CASSVPGQSYEQYF. Here the CDR3 DNA reads TGTGCCAGCAGTGTCCCGGGACAGTCCTACGAGCAGTACTTC.